These T cell receptor beta chains were read from a single sample in a study of blood T cell repertoires in COVID-19. Sequenced by immunoSEQ multiplex PCR; TCRdb stores in-frame clones only, minus some. The sample has around 150,000 clones, approximately 90% seen once; the top ten hold 4% to 5%. Sequencing was done on a sample of peripheral blood. The origin of the receptors is a woman aged 55-75 years with active or convalescent COVID-19. Both conserved end residues are part of each CDR3. A D gene is named only where the DNA matches it firmly. Size values are once, few and many counts, or a class for expanded clones, and some rows have none.

>TRBJ2-7|TRBV4-3|.|.
TGCGCCAGCAGCCAATTCTACAGGGAATCGGGCTACGAGCAGTACTTC
CASSQFYRESGYEQYF
>TRBJ2-1|TRBV9|.|.
TGTGCCAGCAGCGTAGACGAGATGGGGGGGCCTGTATACAATGAGCAGTTCTTC
CASSVDEMGGPVYNEQFF
>TRBJ1-3|TRBV7-2|.|.
TGTGCCAGCAGCTTAGGCCCGGGGTCTGGAAACACCATATATTTT
CASSLGPGSGNTIYF
>TRBJ1-2|TRBV2|few|TRBD1
TGTGCCAGCGGGGGACAGTACTATGGCTACACCTTC
CASGGQYYGYTF
>TRBJ2-7|TRBV4-1|.|.
TGCGCCAGCAGCCTTGGATGGGAGGACGAGCAGTACTTC
CASSLGWEDEQYF
>TRBJ1-2|TRBV24-1|.|.
TGTGCCACCAGTGATTTCCGGACGGCCGAGCGGGGCTACACCTTC
CATSDFRTAERGYTF
>TRBJ2-4|TRBV12-5|.|TRBD2
TGTGCTAGTGGTTACGGGACTAGCCGAGACATTCAGTACTTC
CASGYGTSRDIQYF
>TRBJ1-1|TRBV12-3/TRBV12-4|once|.
TGTGCCAGCAGCCAGGGGTTGAACACTGAAGCTTTCTTT
CASSQGLNTEAFF
>TRBJ1-2|TRBV19|.|TRBD1
TGTGCCAGTAGCCTAGGATTCCGGGACAGGGGGTCGGATGGCTACACCTTC
CASSLGFRDRGSDGYTF
>TRBJ2-3|TRBV19|.|.
TGTGCCAGTAGTCCCGGGACTACAGATACGCAGTATTTT
CASSPGTTDTQYF
>TRBJ2-5|TRBV6-2/TRBV6-3|.|TRBD1
TGTGCCAGCAGTTACTCGATTCAGGGGGACCAAGAGACCCAGTACTTC
CASSYSIQGDQETQYF